The 20 T cell receptor beta chains below come from one sample, sequenced in a study of radiotherapy plus CTLA-4 blockade in lung cancer (dated by TCRdb to the late 2010s). Libraries were made using the immunoSEQ multiplex PCR assay. TCRdb's version of the immuneACCESS table is confined to in-frame rearrangements and falls short of the full clone set. An unresolved V gene accounts for under half of the shortfall where checked; the remainder is of unknown origin. This sample has approximately 94,000 clones in its table, and roughly 80% of those were observed once. The top ten clones comprise under 30% of the sample. The specimen was peripheral blood, collected from a patient treated with radiotherapy plus ipilimumab. The receptors shown here come from a human donor with non-small cell lung cancer that progressed on radiotherapy plus ipilimumab.

As regards this clone: The same CDR3 also results from other DNA sequences found in this sample. This rearrangement joins TRBV5-1 to TRBJ2-1; 7 nucleotides line up with TRBD1. CDR3 size: 15 residues. The V gene's germline CDR1 is SGHRS and CDR2 YFSETQ. J gave up 4 bases and V 4 bases, and 8 bases lay outside the gene matches. CDR3 loop: CASSLEDRTYNEQFF. CDR3 coding DNA: TGCGCCAGCAGCCTAGAGGACAGGACGTACAATGAGCAGTTCTTC. Together with reference TRBV5-1 and TRBJ2-1, the CDR3 gives the full variable domain: KAGVTQTPRYLIKTRGQQVTLSCSPISGHRSVSWYQQTPGQGLQFLFEYFSETQRNKGNFPGRFSGRQFSNSRSEMNVSTLELGDSALYLCASSLEDRTYNEQFFGPGTRLTVL.

Concerning this clone itself: Mismatch with germline at one junction end may stem from a read error. This sequence joins TRBV14 and TRBJ2-5; 9 bases match TRBD1. Germline CDR1 SGHDN, CDR2 FVKESK. The CDR3 totals 15 residues. The CDR3 spells CASSQGWTGVETQYF. The CDR3, as DNA: TGTGCCAGCAGTCAAGGCTGGACAGGGGTAGAGACCCAGTACTTC.

Notes on this clone: This CDR3 is also generated by other DNA sequences in the sample. The rearrangement joins TRBV27 to TRBJ2-7; 11 positions agree with TRBD1. Germline V gene lookup returns CDR1 MNHEY and CDR2 SMNVEV (reference sequence). There are 15 residues in the CDR3. The J segment lost 6 bases and the V segment lost 2 bases, leaving 6 bases of the junction unmatched. For the CDR3, the DNA is TGTGCCAGCAGTTTACGGCGGGACAGGGGGGGCGAGCAGTACTTC. It specifies CASSLRRDRGGEQYF.

V gene TRBV18 combines with J gene TRBJ2-1; possibly TRBD2 for D (5 bases). The germline V gene encodes CDR1 KGHSH and CDR2 LQKENI. V lost 2 bases and J 0 bases, leaving 8 bases between the germline ends. CDR3 length: 15 residues. CDR3 sequence (DNA): TGTGCCAGCTCACCAGTGGGGAGCTCCTACAATGAGCAGTTCTTC. Translating it yields CASSPVGSSYNEQFF.

The CDR3 coding sequence is TGCGCCAGCAGCTTGGCGGAGGGCACAGATACGCAGTATTTT. Translation gives CASSLAEGTDTQYF. The chain combines TRBV5-1 with TRBJ2-3; possibly TRBD2 for D (5 bases). CDR1 is SGHRS, CDR2 YFSETQ, per germline. The V end was cut by 0 bases, the J end by 1 base, with 6 bases between. The CDR3 is 14 residues long.

The rearrangement links TRBV9 to TRBJ2-3; TRBD2 matches 13 bases. Germline loops: CDR1 SGDLS, CDR2 YYNGEE. V was pared by 4 bases and J by 2 bases, with 7 bases of the junction left unmatched. The CDR3 is made up of 17 amino acids. DNA for the CDR3: TGTGCCAGCAGCACGCAAGGACTAGCGGGAGACACAGATACGCAGTATTTT. This gives the protein CASSTQGLAGDTDTQYF.

J is TRBJ2-1 and V is TRBV23-1; no clear D. TRBV23-1 is labeled an ORF, and its function is uncertain. The CDR3 runs to 12 residues. V lost 11 bases to trimming and J lost 3 bases, with 11 bases between them. The CDR3 coding sequence is TGCGCCGCAGCCCAACGCTACAATGAGCAGTTCTTC. Amino acids: CAAAQRYNEQFF.

A few counts support this clone. CDR3 nucleotide sequence: TGTGCCAGCAGTCCTCTGGGGCAGGGCGCTGAAAAACTGTTTTTT. Protein product: CASSPLGQGAEKLFF. V usage is TRBV2 and J usage is TRBJ1-4; TRBD1 might be the D (5 bases). CDR3 length: 15 amino acids. The germline gives CDR1 SNHLY, CDR2 FYNNEI. V gave up 5 bases and J gave up 7 bases, with 17 bases separating them.

V is TRBV25-1 and J is TRBJ2-3; the D gene could be TRBD1 or TRBD2 (7 bases each). Germline CDR1 reads MGHDK; CDR2 reads SYGVNS. The CDR3 has 15 amino acids. Trimming took off 4 bases at V and 4 bases at J, with 15 bases between the two ends. CDR3: CASSAIRGGPDTQYF. CDR3 nucleotides: TGTGCCAGCAGTGCCATCAGGGGGGGCCCAGATACGCAGTATTTT.

This clone was counted a few times. The J gene is TRBJ2-1, the V gene TRBV7-2; no definite D call. Germline CDR1 and CDR2: SGHTA and FQGNSA. The CDR3 is 11 residues long. The V gene lost 4 bases and the J gene lost 8 bases, with 6 bases spanning the gap. As DNA, the CDR3 is TGTGCCAGCAGCTCGTTTTATGAGCAGTTCTTC. As protein: CASSSFYEQFF.

The V gene is TRBV5-1, the J gene TRBJ2-2, with 7 bases aligning to TRBD1. Germline values: CDR1 SGHRS, CDR2 YFSETQ. Trimming cost V 5 bases and J 0 bases; bases outside gene matches: 4. The CDR3 is 15 residues long. The DNA for the CDR3 is TGCGCCAGCAGGCCGACAGGGTCGAACACCGGGGAGCTGTTTTTT. Its protein is CASRPTGSNTGELFF.

The chain has TRBV28 and TRBJ1-5; 10 bases fit TRBD1. J lost 7 bases, V lost 8 bases, and 5 bases had no gene match. Looked up from germline, CDR1 is MDHEN and CDR2 is SYDVKM. This CDR3 spans 13 amino acids. The CDR3 bases are TGTGCCAGCCAAGACAGGGGGCGGCAGCCCCAGCATTTT. This encodes CASQDRGRQPQHF.

This clone has a handful of counts. The chain employs TRBV6-1 and TRBJ1-5, with no clear D. The CDR3 runs to 14 residues. Looked up from germline, CDR1 is MNHNS and CDR2 is SASEGT. In DNA, the CDR3 is TGTGCTACTATCAGATCGGATAGCAATCAGCCCCAGCATTTT. Its protein product is CATIRSDSNQPQHF.

There are a few counts of this clone. V usage is TRBV5-1 and J usage is TRBJ2-7, with a tentative D call TRBD1 (6 bases). V gave up 0 bases and J gave up 3 bases, with 10 bases separating them. Germline V gene sequence: CDR1 SGHRS, CDR2 YFSETQ. CDR3 length equals 14 residues. The CDR3 spells CASSLGTDYYEQYF. For the CDR3, the DNA is TGCGCCAGCAGCTTGGGGACAGACTACTACGAGCAGTACTTC.

This chain uses TRBV27 with TRBJ2-1; 10 nucleotides agree with TRBD2. The J segment lost 13 bases and the V segment lost 0 bases, leaving 9 bases of the junction unmatched. Germline V gene data show CDR1 as MNHEY and CDR2 as SMNVEV (reference sequence). There are 15 residues in the CDR3. The CDR3 DNA follows: TGTGCCAGCAGTTTATCGTCTAGCGGGAGATTAGAACAGTTCTTC. It encodes CASSLSSSGRLEQFF.

CDR3 loop: CASRGGSTEAFF. The CDR3 DNA is TGTGCCAGCAGAGGGGGCAGCACTGAAGCTTTCTTT. The gene calls are TRBV6-5 and TRBJ1-1; TRBD1 matches at 7 bases. CDR3 size: 12 residues. V was clipped by 6 bases and J by 4 bases; unmatched bases: 2. CDR1 is MNHEY and CDR2 is SVGAGI in the germline V gene.

The chain links TRBV7-3 to TRBJ2-1; D ambiguous. Trimming removed 4 bases at V and 5 bases at J, with 9 bases between. The CDR3 spans 13 residues. Germline CDR1 is SGHTA and CDR2 is FQGTGA. CDR3: CASSSTSNNEQFF. The CDR3 region has the DNA TGTGCCAGCAGCTCAACTTCCAACAATGAGCAGTTCTTC.

This clone was seen many times. The V gene is TRBV5-4, the J gene TRBJ2-3, with 11 positions matching TRBD2. The CDR3 runs to 15 residues. Germline lookup yields CDR1 SGHNT and CDR2 YYREEE (reference sequence). The ends lost 1 base at V and 4 bases at J; junction bases unmatched: 2. Here the CDR3 DNA reads TGTGCCAGCAGCTTGTTAGCGGGAGGGCCAGATACGCAGTATTTT. Translating gives CASSLLAGGPDTQYF.

The V call is TRBV9, the J call TRBJ2-3; D gene uncertain. The CDR3 length is 14 residues. Germline V gene data show CDR1 as SGDLS and CDR2 as YYNGEE. V gave up 4 bases and J gave up 2 bases, with 11 bases separating them. The CDR3, as DNA: TGTGCCAGCAGCTTAACCGAGGACACAGATACGCAGTATTTT. Its translation is CASSLTEDTDTQYF.

The CDR3 reads CASSQKQGAVEQFF. The CDR3 bases are TGTGCCAGCAGCCAGAAACAGGGGGCGGTTGAGCAGTTCTTC. The gene calls are TRBV11-2 and TRBJ2-1, with 9 bases identical to TRBD1. V shed 5 bases, J shed 9 bases, and the junction held 8 bases outside the gene matches. Germline CDR1 SGHAT, CDR2 FQNNGV. CDR3 length equals 14 residues.